The T cell receptor (beta chain) described here comes from a study of sequential checkpoint blockade in melanoma. The repertoire was sequenced with immunoSEQ multiplex PCR; TCRdb's copy has only in-frame clones and lacks some. The table shows fewer than 4,500 clones, with 63% occurring only once. Looked up from germline, CDR1 is SGHRS and CDR2 is YFSETQ. CDR3 size: 12 residues. V dropped 4 bases and J dropped 10 bases, with 12 bases sitting between them. The treatment was: randomized to nivolumab then ipilimumab (arm A) or the reverse (arm B). DNA-damaging chemotherapy had not been given to any patient beforehand.

V usage is TRBV5-1 and J usage is TRBJ2-1; D may be TRBD1 (5 bases). The TCR originated in a human donor with melanoma. The source was CD8+ T cells sorted from blood (inferred from file names), collected from a patient given nivolumab and ipilimumab in sequence. This CDR3 reads CASSTRWGEQFF. The CDR3 bases are TGCGCCAGCAGCACCCGATGGGGCGAGCAGTTCTTC. Looking up the rest from reference TRBV5-1 and TRBJ2-1 gives the full variable domain: KAGVTQTPRYLIKTRGQQVTLSCSPISGHRSVSWYQQTPGQGLQFLFEYFSETQRNKGNFPGRFSGRQFSNSRSEMNVSTLELGDSALYLCASSTRWGEQFFGPGTRLTVL.